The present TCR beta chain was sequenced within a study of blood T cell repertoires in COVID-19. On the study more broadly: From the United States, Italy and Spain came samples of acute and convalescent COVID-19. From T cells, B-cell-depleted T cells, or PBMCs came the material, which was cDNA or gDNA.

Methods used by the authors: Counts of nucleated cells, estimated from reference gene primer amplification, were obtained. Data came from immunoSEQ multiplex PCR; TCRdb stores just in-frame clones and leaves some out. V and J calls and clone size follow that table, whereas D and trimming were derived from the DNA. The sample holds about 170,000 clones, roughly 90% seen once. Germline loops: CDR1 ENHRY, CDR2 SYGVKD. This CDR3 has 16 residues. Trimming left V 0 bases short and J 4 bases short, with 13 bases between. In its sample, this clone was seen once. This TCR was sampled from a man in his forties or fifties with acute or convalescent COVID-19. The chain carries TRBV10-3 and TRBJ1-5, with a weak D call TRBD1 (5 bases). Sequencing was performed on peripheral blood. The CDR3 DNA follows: TGTGCCATCAGTGAGTCGGGCAGGGTTGCAAATCAGCCCCAGCATTTT. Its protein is CAISESGRVANQPQHF.